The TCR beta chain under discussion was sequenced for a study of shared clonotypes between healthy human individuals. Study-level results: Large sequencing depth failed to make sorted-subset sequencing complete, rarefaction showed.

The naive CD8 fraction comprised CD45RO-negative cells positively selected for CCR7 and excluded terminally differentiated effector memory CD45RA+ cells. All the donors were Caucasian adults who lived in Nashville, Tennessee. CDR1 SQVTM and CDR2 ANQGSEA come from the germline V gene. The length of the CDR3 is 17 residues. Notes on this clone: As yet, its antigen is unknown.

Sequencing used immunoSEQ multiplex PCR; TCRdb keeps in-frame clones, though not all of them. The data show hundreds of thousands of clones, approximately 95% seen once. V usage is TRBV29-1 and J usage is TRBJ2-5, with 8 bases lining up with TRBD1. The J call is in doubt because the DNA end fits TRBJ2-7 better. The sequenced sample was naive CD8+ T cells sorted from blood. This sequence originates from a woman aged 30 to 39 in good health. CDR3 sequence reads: CSVEDPDRGASTYEQYF. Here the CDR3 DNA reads TGCAGCGTTGAAGATCCTGACAGGGGCGCTTCCACCTACGAGCAGTACTTC.